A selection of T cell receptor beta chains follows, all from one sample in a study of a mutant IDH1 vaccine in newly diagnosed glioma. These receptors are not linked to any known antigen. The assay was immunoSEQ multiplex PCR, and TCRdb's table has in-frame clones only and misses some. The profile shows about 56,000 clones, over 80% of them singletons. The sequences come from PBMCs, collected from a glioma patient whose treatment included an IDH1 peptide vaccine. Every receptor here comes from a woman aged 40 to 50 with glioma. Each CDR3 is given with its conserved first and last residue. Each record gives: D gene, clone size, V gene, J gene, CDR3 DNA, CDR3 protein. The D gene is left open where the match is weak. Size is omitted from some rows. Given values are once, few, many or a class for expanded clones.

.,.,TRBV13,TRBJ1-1,TGTGCCAGCAGCTCCGCCGGAGGAGGCGCTTTCTTT,CASSSAGGGAFF
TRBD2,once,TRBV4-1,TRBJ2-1,TGCGCCAGCAGCCGTAAAGAGTCTTCTAGCGGGGTCTCCTACAATGAGCAGTTCTTC,CASSRKESSSGVSYNEQFF
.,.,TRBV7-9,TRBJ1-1,TGTAAGACCGCGGGGGGCACTGAAGCTTTCTTT,CKTAGGTEAFF
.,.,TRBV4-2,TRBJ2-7,TGTGCCAGCAGCCAAAGCGGATCCTACGAGCAGTACTTC,CASSQSGSYEQYF
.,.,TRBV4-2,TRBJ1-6,TGTGCCAGCAGCCAACAACTCACTCCGAATTCACCCCTCCACTTT,CASSQQLTPNSPLHF
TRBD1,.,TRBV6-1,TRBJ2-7,TGTGCCAGCGCCCTTGGGGACAGCTCCTACGAGCAGTACTTC,CASALGDSSYEQYF
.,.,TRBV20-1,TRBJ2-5,TGCAGTGCTAGTTTAGGAGAGACCCAGTACTTC,CSASLGETQYF
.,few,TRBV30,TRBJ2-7,TGTGCCTGGAGTGTCGTCGGGAGTCCCTACGAGCAGTACTTC,CAWSVVGSPYEQYF
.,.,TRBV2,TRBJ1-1,TGTGCCAGCAAGCAGGGTACCGAAGCTTTCTTT,CASKQGTEAFF
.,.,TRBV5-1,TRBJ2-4,TGCGCCAGCAGCTTGACGACCAGCCACCTAGCCAAAAACATTCAGTACTTC,CASSLTTSHLAKNIQYF
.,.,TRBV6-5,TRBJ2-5,TGTGCCAGCAGCAAATCGAGAGAGACCCAGTACTTC,CASSKSRETQYF
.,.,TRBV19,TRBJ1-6,TGTGCCAGTAGTATACTCGCAGGGAGACCGAATTCACCCCTCCACTTT,CASSILAGRPNSPLHF
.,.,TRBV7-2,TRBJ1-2,TGTGCCAGCAGCCCGCTGGCGGATTGGGGCGGCTACACCTTC,CASSPLADWGGYTF
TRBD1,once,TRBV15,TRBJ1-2,TGTGCCACCAGCACCTCAGGGGGCCGGTATGGCTACACCTTC,CATSTSGGRYGYTF
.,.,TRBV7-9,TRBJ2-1,TGTGCCAGCAGCTTAATAGGAATCGCGGGGCAGTTCTTC,CASSLIGIAGQFF
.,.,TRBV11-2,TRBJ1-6,TGTGCCAGCAGCTTAGACCGGGTTAGGTATAATTCACCCCTCCACTTT,CASSLDRVRYNSPLHF
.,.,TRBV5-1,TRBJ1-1,TGCGCCAGCAGCTTGGTCTTGGACACTGAAGCTTTCTTT,CASSLVLDTEAFF
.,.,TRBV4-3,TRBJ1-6,TGCGCCAGCAGCCAAGTGCCGCTTTCACCCCTCCACTTT,CASSQVPLSPLHF
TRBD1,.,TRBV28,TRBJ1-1,TGTGCCAGCAGTTGGGACAGCGGGGGTTGGACTGAAGCTTTCTTT,CASSWDSGGWTEAFF
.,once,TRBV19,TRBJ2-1,TGTGCCAGTAGTATTAGAGAGGGGACTTGGGTGGAGGTCGATGAGCAGTTCTTC,CASSIREGTWVEVDEQFF
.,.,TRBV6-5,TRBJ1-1,TGTGCCAGCAGGGGAGGGCACAGGGCTGAAGCTTTCTTT,CASRGGHRAEAFF
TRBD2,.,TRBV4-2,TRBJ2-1,TGTGCCAGCAGCCAGCGGATATTAGCGGGAGGGCCCAATGAGCAGTTCTTC,CASSQRILAGGPNEQFF
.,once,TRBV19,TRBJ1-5,TGTGCCAGTAGTATAGACCTCTCGAACAATCAGCCCCAGCATTTT,CASSIDLSNNQPQHF
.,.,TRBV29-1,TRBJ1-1,TGCAGCGTTGGACACGGAATGAACACTGAAGCTTTCTTT,CSVGHGMNTEAFF
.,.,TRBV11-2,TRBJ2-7,TGTGCCAGCAGCTTTAGTTCCATAGGGAAGCTCTTC,CASSFSSIGKLF
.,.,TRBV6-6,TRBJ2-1,TGTGCCAGCAGTTACCTCGAAAAAACGGGTTCCAATGAGCAGTTCTTC,CASSYLEKTGSNEQFF
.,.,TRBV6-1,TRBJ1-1,TGTGCCAGCAGTGAAATTACCGTGGACACTGAAGCTTTCTTT,CASSEITVDTEAFF
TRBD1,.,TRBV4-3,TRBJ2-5,TGCGCCAGCAGCCAAGGGACAGGGGTGGAGGAGACCCAGTACTTC,CASSQGTGVEETQYF
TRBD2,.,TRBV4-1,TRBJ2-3,TGCGCCAGCAGCCCTGAATGGGTAGCGGGGGGGCCGCGGGATACGCAGTATTTT,CASSPEWVAGGPRDTQYF
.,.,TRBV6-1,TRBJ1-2,TGTGCCAGCAGTGAAGCGGTGGGGGGAATTGGCTATGGCTACACCTTC,CASSEAVGGIGYGYTF
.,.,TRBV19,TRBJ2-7,TGTGCCAGTAGGGGAACCATGGGACCGTCCTACGAGCAGTACTTC,CASRGTMGPSYEQYF
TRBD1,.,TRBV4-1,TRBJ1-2,TGCGCCAGCAGCCCTCAACAGGGGGCTTCACTTGGTGGCTACACCTTC,CASSPQQGASLGGYTF
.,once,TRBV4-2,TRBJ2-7,TGTGCCAGCAGCCCCCGGTTTTATGGGGGGGCAGACGAGCAGTACTTC,CASSPRFYGGADEQYF
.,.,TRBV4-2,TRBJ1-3,TGTGCCAGCAGCCAAGATCAGGGATTAGGCTCTGGAAACACCATATATTTT,CASSQDQGLGSGNTIYF
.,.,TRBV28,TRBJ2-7,TGTGCCAGCCAACCGGGTAGCGCCAACTCCTACGAGCAGTACTTC,CASQPGSANSYEQYF
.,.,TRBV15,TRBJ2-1,TGTGCCACCAGCGGCCGGGGACTTTTAAAATACAATGAGCAGTTCTTC,CATSGRGLLKYNEQFF
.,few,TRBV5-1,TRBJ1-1,TGCGCCAGCAGAGACAAGATGAACACTGAAGCTTTCTTT,CASRDKMNTEAFF
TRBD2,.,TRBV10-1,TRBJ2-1,TGCGCCAGCAGTCTGAGGGCCCTCCCTAGCGGGAGTGGGAATGAGCAGTTCTTC,CASSLRALPSGSGNEQFF
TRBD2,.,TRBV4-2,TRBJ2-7,TGTGCCAGCAGCCAAGTTTTGTCTAGCGGGCTTCCCTACGAGCAGTACTTC,CASSQVLSSGLPYEQYF
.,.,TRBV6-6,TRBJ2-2,TGTGCCGCCGAGACGGGACTCCGCCGGGAGCTGTTTTTT,CAAETGLRRELFF
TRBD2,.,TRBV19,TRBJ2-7,TGTGCCAGTAGTATCCCACTAGCGGGAGGGAGCGAGCAGTACTTC,CASSIPLAGGSEQYF
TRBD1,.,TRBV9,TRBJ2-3,TGTGCCAGCAGCTCACAAGGGGCAGGGGGCCTAGATACGCAGTATTTT,CASSSQGAGGLDTQYF
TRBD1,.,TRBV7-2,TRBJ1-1,TGTGCCAGCAGCTTTACCGGGACAGACACTGAAGCTTTCTTT,CASSFTGTDTEAFF
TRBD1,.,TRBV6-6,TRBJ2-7,TGTGCCAGCAGTTACACGGCAGGGGGCCCCCACGAGCAGTACTTC,CASSYTAGGPHEQYF
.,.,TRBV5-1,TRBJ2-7,TGCGCCAGCAGCATATGGGGTGCCCCCTACGAGCAGTACTTC,CASSIWGAPYEQYF
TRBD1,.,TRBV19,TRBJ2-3,TGTGCCAGTAGTATACAGGGGACAGGGGGATCCCCAGATACGCAGTATTTT,CASSIQGTGGSPDTQYF
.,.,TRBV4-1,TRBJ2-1,TGCGCCAGCAGCCTTACGTGGCTAGAGAATGAGCAGTTCTTC,CASSLTWLENEQFF
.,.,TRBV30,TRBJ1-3,TGTGCCTGGACTGGGCTAACGGGCACCATATATTTT,CAWTGLTGTIYF
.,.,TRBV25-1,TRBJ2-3,TGTGCCAGCAGCCTGTGGGAGTCGGGCACAGATACGCAGTATTTT,CASSLWESGTDTQYF
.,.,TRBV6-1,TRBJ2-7,TGTGCCAGCAGTGAAGTTCGTTACGAGCAGTACTTC,CASSEVRYEQYF
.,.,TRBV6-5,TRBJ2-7,TGTGCCAGCAGTTACTCCCTCTCGGATGAGCAGTACTTC,CASSYSLSDEQYF
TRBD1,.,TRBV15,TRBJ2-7,TGTGCCACCAGACAAGCGGGACAGGGGGCCTACGAGCAGTACTTC,CATRQAGQGAYEQYF
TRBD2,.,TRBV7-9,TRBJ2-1,TGTGCCAGCAGCTACCCGACCGGACTAGCGGGAGACAATGAGCAGTTCTTC,CASSYPTGLAGDNEQFF
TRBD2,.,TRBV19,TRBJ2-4,TGTGCCAGTAGTAGGGGACTAGCGGGGACCCTAGCCAAAAACATTCAGTACTTC,CASSRGLAGTLAKNIQYF
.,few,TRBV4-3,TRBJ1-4,TGCGCCAGCAGCCAAGATCTCCGAAAACTGTTTTTT,CASSQDLRKLFF
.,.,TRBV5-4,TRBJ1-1,TGTGCCAGCAACCAGGGAAACAGACCTACTGAAGCTTTCTTT,CASNQGNRPTEAFF
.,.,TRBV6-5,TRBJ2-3,TGTGCCAGCAGCTCTCGTGGTTACCGCACAGATACGCAGTATTTT,CASSSRGYRTDTQYF
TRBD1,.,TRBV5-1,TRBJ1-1,TGCGCCAGCAGGCCCGGGACAGGGAGGGACACTGAAGCTTTCTTT,CASRPGTGRDTEAFF
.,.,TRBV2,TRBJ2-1,TGTGCCAGCAGAGGGGGGGGGCAACCTGGTGAGCAGTTCTTC,CASRGGGQPGEQFF